Below, 17 T cell receptor beta chains from the same sample are listed, as sequenced in a study of blood T cell repertoires in COVID-19. The table came from immunoSEQ multiplex PCR; TCRdb's copy has only in-frame clones and leaves some out. This table holds approximately 260,000 clones, approximately 78% found once. Sequenced input: peripheral blood. These TCRs come from a woman aged 55-75 years with active or convalescent COVID-19.

This chain connects TRBV5-4 to TRBJ1-1; TRBD1 matches at 7 bases. The CDR3 sequence is 14 residues long. Germline V gene lookup returns CDR1 SGHNT and CDR2 YYREEE (reference sequence). V shed 4 bases, J shed 5 bases, and the junction held 8 bases outside the gene matches. This CDR3 is CASSPLTGLTEAFF. CDR3 sequence (DNA): TGTGCCAGCAGCCCCTTGACAGGGTTGACTGAAGCTTTCTTT.

This clone came up once. The chain uses TRBV24-1 and TRBJ2-1; D perhaps matches TRBD1 (5 bases). V lost 0 bases and J lost 1, with 6 bases in between. Germline loops: CDR1 KGHDR, CDR2 SFDVKD. The CDR3 has 15 amino acids. CDR3 in amino acids: CATSDLQGSYNEQFF. The CDR3 DNA sequence: TGTGCCACCAGTGATTTGCAGGGTTCCTACAATGAGCAGTTCTTC.

This clone was observed a handful of times. The V and J genes are TRBV6-2 or TRBV6-3 and TRBJ1-2; D uncertain. Between the trimmed V and J ends, which lost 5 bases and 1 base, there was a span of 17 bases. CDR1 is MNHEY and CDR2 is SVGEGT in the germline V gene. The CDR3 consists of 16 residues. CDR3 DNA: TGTGCCAGCAGTCCGACAAGGTGGTCCTTTAACTATGGCTACACCTTC. It codes for CASSPTRWSFNYGYTF.

This rearrangement joins TRBV27 to TRBJ1-2; the match to TRBD1 covers 11 bases. The junction had 17 bases not matched to a gene; V was cut back by 5 bases and J by 6 bases. There are 18 residues in the CDR3. CDR1 and CDR2 (germline): MNHEY, SMNVEV (reference sequence). The CDR3, as DNA: TGTGCCAGCAGTCGCACCGGGACAGGGGGGATCGTTGAAAATGGCTACACCTTC. Its protein product is CASSRTGTGGIVENGYTF.

V is TRBV30 and J is TRBJ1-2; D possibly corresponds to TRBD1 (5 bases). CDR3 length equals 15 residues. Trimming took 1 base from V and 0 from J, leaving 12 bases between them. Germline V CDR1 and CDR2: GTSNPN, SVGIG (reference sequence). The CDR3 spells CAWSDPRRANYGYTF. CDR3 nucleotides: TGTGCCTGGAGTGACCCCCGCAGGGCTAACTATGGCTACACCTTC.

The chain is built from TRBV4-3 and TRBJ1-5, with D possibly being TRBD1 (6 bases). The V and J ends lost 3 bases and 3 bases respectively, with 15 bases between them. The CDR3 covers 16 residues. Germline V gene lookup returns CDR1 LGHNA and CDR2 YSLEER. The CDR3 region is CASSQEPTGSNQPQHF. The CDR3 coding sequence is TGCGCCAGCAGCCAGGAACCTACAGGGTCCAATCAGCCCCAGCATTTT.

The CDR3, as DNA: TGTGCCAGCAGTCCCGGACTAGCCAGAGATACGCAGTATTTT. Encoded protein: CASSPGLARDTQYF. The genes are TRBV6-5 and TRBJ2-3, with TRBD2 matching 8 bases. The V segment lost 5 bases and the J segment 5 bases; nucleotides outside the gene matches: 6. The CDR3 is made up of 14 amino acids. Germline V gene sequence: CDR1 MNHEY, CDR2 SVGAGI.

The chain joins TRBV27 to TRBJ1-1, with D perhaps TRBD1 (5 bases). CDR3 size: 15 residues. Germline V lookup: CDR1 MNHEY, CDR2 SMNVEV (reference sequence). Trimming removed 1 base from V and 4 bases from J, with 13 bases in between. The CDR3 DNA sequence: TGTGCCAGCAGTTTATTGGAAAGGAGGGGCACTGAAGCTTTCTTT. Protein: CASSLLERRGTEAFF.

The rearrangement joins TRBV27 to TRBJ1-1, with 8 bases lining up with TRBD1. CDR3 size: 14 residues. Per germline, CDR1 MNHEY and CDR2 SMNVEV (reference sequence). V lost 5 bases, J lost 6 bases, and 8 bases stayed unmatched. Written as DNA, the CDR3 is TGTGCCAGCAGTCACGACAGGGGAACGGCTGAAGCTTTCTTT. Its translation: CASSHDRGTAEAFF.

The chain combines TRBV18 with TRBJ1-1, with 8 bases lining up with TRBD1. This CDR3 region has 14 residues. CDR1 is KGHSH and CDR2 is LQKENI in the germline V gene. The V segment lost 5 bases and the J segment 1 base; nucleotides outside the gene matches: 3. The CDR3 region is CASSTDRGNTEAFF. The CDR3 DNA follows: TGTGCCAGCTCAACCGACAGGGGGAACACTGAAGCTTTCTTT.

The chain is built from TRBV6-2 or TRBV6-3 and TRBJ2-7, with TRBD1 matching 9 bases. The CDR3 covers 16 residues. CDR1 and CDR2 from the germline V gene are MNHEY and SVGEGT. V lost 1 base and J lost 3; bases outside the gene matches: 7. The CDR3 spells CASSYFSDRGSYEQYF. DNA of the CDR3: TGTGCCAGCAGTTACTTCTCCGACAGGGGGAGCTACGAGCAGTACTTC.

The chain recombines TRBV7-9 with TRBJ1-1; tentative D call: TRBD1 (6 bases). The CDR3 runs 18 residues. Germline V gives CDR1 SEHNR, CDR2 FQNEAQ (reference sequence). V was pared by 1 base and J by 4 bases, with 22 bases between. As DNA, the CDR3 is TGTGCCAGCAGCTTAGGGCTGGGGGCGTTTAGGTTGGCCACTGAAGCTTTCTTT. This gives the protein CASSLGLGAFRLATEAFF.

In DNA, the CDR3 is TGTGCCAGCAGCCAAAGACAGGGTACCTACGAGCAGTACTTC. Amino acids: CASSQRQGTYEQYF. The V and J genes are TRBV3-1 (or the pseudogene TRBV3-2) and TRBJ2-7, with 7 positions matching TRBD1. The junction had 3 bases not matched to a gene; V was cut back by 2 bases and J by 2 bases. The CDR3 is 14 residues long. The germline V gene has CDR1 LGHDT and CDR2 YNNKEL (reference sequence).

This chain's CDR3 is CASSIVGQGTQPQHF. Written as DNA, the CDR3 is TGTGCCAGTAGTATAGTCGGACAGGGTACTCAGCCCCAGCATTTT. The rearrangement links TRBV19 to TRBJ1-5, with 8 bases lining up with TRBD1. Germline CDR1 is LNHDA and CDR2 is SQIVND (reference sequence). V shed 1 base and J 6 bases; nucleotides not matched to a gene: 5. This CDR3 region has 15 residues.

Notes on this clone: Relative to the germline gene, one junction end is altered; a read error may explain this. The rearrangement uses TRBV3-1 (or the pseudogene TRBV3-2) and TRBJ2-1; 8 nucleotides align to TRBD1. Germline assignment: CDR1 LGHDT and CDR2 YNNKEL (reference sequence). The CDR3 is 12 amino acids. CDR3 residues: CASSHQGAMGIF. Here the CDR3 DNA reads TGTGCCAGCAGCCATCAGGGGGCAATGGGAATCTTC.

J is TRBJ2-4 and V is TRBV7-8, with 9 bases matching TRBD2. Trimming at V came to 3 bases and at J to 9 bases, leaving 6 bases not matched to a gene. Germline CDR1 is SGHVS and CDR2 is FQNEAQ. This CDR3 has 14 amino acids. This CDR3 is CASSFRGGASIQYF. CDR3 coding DNA: TGTGCCAGCAGCTTCCGCGGGGGGGCCTCCATTCAGTACTTC.

The V and J genes are TRBV7-9 and TRBJ1-5; the match to TRBD1 covers 7 bases. Germline assignment: CDR1 SEHNR and CDR2 FQNEAQ (reference sequence). This CDR3 contains 16 residues. V dropped 5 bases and J dropped 4; count of bases not matched to a gene: 11. CDR3 DNA: TGTGCCAGCAGCCTAGGGGGACAGCGTCTTAATCAGCCCCAGCATTTT. Its translation is CASSLGGQRLNQPQHF.